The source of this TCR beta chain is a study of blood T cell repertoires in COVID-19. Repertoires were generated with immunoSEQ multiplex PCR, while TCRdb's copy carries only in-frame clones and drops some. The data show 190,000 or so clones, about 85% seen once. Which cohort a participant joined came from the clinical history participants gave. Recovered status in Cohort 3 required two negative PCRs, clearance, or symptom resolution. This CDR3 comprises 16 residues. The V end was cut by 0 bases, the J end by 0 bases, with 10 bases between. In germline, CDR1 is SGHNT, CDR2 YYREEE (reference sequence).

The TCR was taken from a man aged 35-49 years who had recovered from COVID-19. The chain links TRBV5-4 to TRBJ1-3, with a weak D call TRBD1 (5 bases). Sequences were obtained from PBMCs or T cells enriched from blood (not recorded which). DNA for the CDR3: TGTGCCAGCAGCTTGGGGGGCAGCCACTCTGGAAACACCATATATTTT. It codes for CASSLGGSHSGNTIYF.